These 10 T cell receptor beta chains originate from one sample sequenced in a study of regulatory T cells in long-lasting Graves disease. As for time point: persistent/refractory GD, antithyroid drugs over 5 years with positive TRAb. From RNA extracted from PBMCs, the TCR library was made. Combining iRepertoire HTBI primers with Arm-PCR of CDR3 regions, the authors built TCR beta libraries. TCRdb re-called the multiplex PCR reads through MiXCR, storing one row per CDR3 protein. Of around 430,000 distinct CDR3 sequences detected, 22% appear once; the ten largest clones hold around 12%. Specimen: peripheral blood mononuclear cells (PBMCs), collected when the disease was refractory, from a patient treated with antithyroid drugs. Receptor source: a female donor with Graves disease.

The rearrangement uses TRBV20-1 and TRBJ2-5, with 9 bases that match TRBD2. The J segment lost 5 bases and the V segment lost 0 bases, leaving 7 bases of the junction unmatched. The CDR3 is 15 residues long. Germline assignment: CDR1 DFQATT and CDR2 SNEGSKA (reference sequence). The CDR3 DNA follows: TGCAGTGCTAGAGAACCCAGCGGGGGGAGGGAGACCCAGTACTTC. Protein sequence: CSAREPSGGRETQYF.

This clonotype was seen at least ten times. V is TRBV12-3 or TRBV12-4 and J is TRBJ1-1; no clear D gene. Trimming shortened V by 6 bases and J by 4 bases, and 15 bases separated the two germline ends. CDR3 length equals 14 residues. The CDR3 nucleotides read TGTGCCAGCAGACCTCAGGAGGCTTCCACTGAAGCTTTCTTT. Translating it yields CASRPQEASTEAFF.

This clonotype was counted ten times or more. The chain has TRBV28 and TRBJ1-4; 7 bases align to TRBD1. The CDR3 contains 14 residues. Germline loops: CDR1 MDHEN, CDR2 SYDVKM. V shed 4 bases and J 8 bases; nucleotides not matched to a gene: 7. In DNA form, the CDR3 reads TGTGCCAGCAGTTCACCAGGGGGTGGCGAAAAACTGTTTTTT. Amino acid sequence: CASSSPGGGEKLFF.

This clonotype has more than one count but fewer than ten. The chain is built from TRBV2 and TRBJ2-5, with TRBD2 matching 9 bases. V was pared by 7 bases and J by 0 bases, with 15 bases of the junction left unmatched. The CDR3 is 18 amino acids. Germline V lookup: CDR1 SNHLY, CDR2 FYNNEI. In nucleotides, the CDR3 is TGTGCCAGCAACAGGTTGGCGGGGGGGCCCGGGTACCAAGAGACCCAGTACTTC. Translating gives CASNRLAGGPGYQETQYF.

This clonotype was observed at least ten times. CDR3 protein: CATSDRTGLYGYTF. CDR3 sequence (DNA): TGTGCCACCAGTGACCGGACAGGTCTCTATGGCTACACCTTC. The chain employs TRBV24-1 and TRBJ1-2; 7 positions agree with TRBD1. After removal of 4 bases from V and 4 bases from J, the junction contained 5 bases not matched to a gene. Germline lookup yields CDR1 KGHDR and CDR2 SFDVKD. The CDR3 contains 14 residues.

The V gene is TRBV28, the J gene TRBJ1-6; D might be TRBD1 (6 bases). In germline, CDR1 is MDHEN, CDR2 SYDVKM. The CDR3 sequence is 16 residues long. V lost 6 bases, J lost 7 bases, and 19 bases lay in between. CDR3 protein: CASSPPVGAVNSPLHF. The CDR3 nucleotides are TGTGCCAGCAGCCCCCCAGTGGGGGCTGTAAATTCACCCCTCCACTTT.

This clonotype was detected many times. The V and J genes are TRBV5-5 and TRBJ2-2; 14 bases align to TRBD2. This CDR3 has 16 amino acids. V lost 2 bases and J lost 4; bases outside the gene matches: 1. Germline lookup yields CDR1 SGHKS and CDR2 YYEKEE (reference sequence). The CDR3 loop reads CASSFGTSGSTGELFF. The CDR3, as DNA: TGTGCCAGCAGCTTTGGGACTAGCGGGAGCACCGGGGAGCTGTTTTTT.

The chain links TRBV28 to TRBJ2-2; 7 nucleotides line up with TRBD2. J gave up 6 bases and V 5 bases, and 12 bases lay outside the gene matches. CDR3 length equals 16 residues. From germline, CDR1 is MDHEN and CDR2 SYDVKM. The CDR3 nucleotides are TGTGCCAGCAGTCCCAGAGGGGCGGGAGCGGCCGGGGAGCTGTTTTTT. It specifies CASSPRGAGAAGELFF.

The chain couples TRBV28 to TRBJ2-7; D may correspond to TRBD1 or TRBD2 (6 bases each). The CDR3 contains 11 residues. CDR1 and CDR2 from the germline V gene are MDHEN and SYDVKM. Trimming removed 6 bases from V and 12 bases from J, with 15 bases in between. CDR3 residues: CASSSRGPPYF. Here the CDR3 DNA reads TGTGCCAGCAGCTCCCGGGGGCCCCCGTACTTC. The variable domain in full, with the rest retrieved from reference TRBV28 and TRBJ2-7, is DVKVTQSSRYLVKRTGEKVFLECVQDMDHENMFWYRQDPGLGLRLIYFSYDVKMKEKGDIPEGYSVSREKKERFSLILESASTNQTSMYLCASSSRGPPYFGPGTRLTVT.

The chain combines TRBV9 with TRBJ1-2; 9 nucleotides agree with TRBD1. Germline V gene data show CDR1 as SGDLS and CDR2 as YYNGEE. CDR3 length: 16 amino acids. After removal of 5 bases from V and 0 bases from J, the junction contained 8 bases not matched to a gene. The CDR3 sequence is CASSGTGTGTNYGYTF. The CDR3 bases are TGTGCCAGCAGTGGAACCGGGACAGGGACTAACTATGGCTACACCTTC.